Below, 6 T cell receptor beta chains from the same sample are listed, as sequenced in a study of response to subunit inactivated influenza vaccine. TCRdb used MiXCR to reprocess the RT-PCR reads, holding one entry per CDR3 protein. There are hundreds of thousands of distinct CDR3 sequences in the sample; 25% occur only once, and 1.5% to 2% lies in the top ten. The material sequenced was CD4+ T cells sorted from PBMCs, taken approximately 5 days after vaccination. The receptor set was obtained from a middle-aged man who received an inactivated influenza vaccine.

This clonotype appeared a few times. The chain is built from TRBV18 and TRBJ2-1; 8 bases are shared with TRBD2. CDR3 length: 15 amino acids. The ends lost 4 bases at V and 5 bases at J; junction bases unmatched: 7. CDR1 and CDR2 (germline): KGHSH, LQKENI. The CDR3 sequence is CASSRNSGSNNEQFF. For the CDR3, the DNA is TGTGCCAGCTCACGCAACAGCGGGAGTAACAATGAGCAGTTCTTC.

The chain uses TRBV18 and TRBJ2-7; TRBD2 aligns across 11 bases. Unmatched junction bases numbered 2, after V lost 3 bases and J lost 4 bases. CDR3 length: 14 residues. The germline V gene has CDR1 KGHSH and CDR2 LQKENI. The CDR3 is CASSPSGGEYEQYF. The CDR3 DNA reads as TGTGCCAGCTCACCTAGCGGGGGGGAGTACGAGCAGTACTTC.

This clonotype turned up a few times. The rearrangement joins TRBV7-2 to TRBJ1-4; 8 bases align to TRBD1. V lost 3 bases and J lost 7; bases outside the gene matches: 10. Germline CDR1 is SGHTA and CDR2 is FQGNSA. The CDR3 sequence is 16 residues long. CDR3: CASSLDAGGAGEKLFF. The CDR3 nucleotides read TGTGCCAGCAGCTTGGACGCAGGGGGCGCAGGTGAAAAACTGTTTTTT.

This clonotype was seen many times. The rearrangement uses TRBV7-2 and TRBJ1-3; D is undetermined. The ends were cut back, 6 bases at V and 2 bases at J, with 14 bases in the middle. Germline loops: CDR1 SGHTA, CDR2 FQGNSA. This CDR3 has 15 amino acids. The CDR3 region has the DNA TGTGCCAGCAGTATAAACTTCGGGACTGGAAACACCATATATTTT. Translation gives CASSINFGTGNTIYF. Full variable domain (remainder filled in from reference TRBV7-2 and TRBJ1-3): GAGVSQSPSNKVTEKGKDVELRCDPISGHTALYWYRQSLGQGLEFLIYFQGNSAPDKSGLPSDRFSAERTGGSVSTLTIQRTQQEDSAVYLCASSINFGTGNTIYFGEGSWLTVV.

The CDR3 coding sequence is TGTGCCACCAGTGATTCCTCAGGACTAGCGGGGGACTACAATGAGCAGTTCTTC. Its protein product is CATSDSSGLAGDYNEQFF. This rearrangement joins TRBV24-1 to TRBJ2-1; 13 nucleotides match TRBD2. Germline CDR1 KGHDR, CDR2 SFDVKD. This CDR3 comprises 18 residues. V lost 2 bases to trimming and J lost 3 bases; unmatched junction nucleotides: 6.

The chain joins TRBV4-3 to TRBJ2-4; D is ambiguous. Germline CDR1 reads LGHNA; CDR2 reads YSLEER. The CDR3 runs 14 residues. V lost 0 bases, J lost 8 bases, and 11 bases lay in between. The CDR3 spells CASSQDSRVDIQYF. CDR3 bases: TGCGCCAGCAGCCAAGACAGCCGCGTAGACATTCAGTACTTC.